The TCR beta chain under discussion was sequenced for a study of identical twins. TCRdb reprocessed the 5' RACE reads via MiXCR and lists one record per CDR3 protein. This table has some 1,700,000 distinct CDR3 sequences, more than 30% appearing once. Note on this clonotype: Its antigen is undetermined.

V dropped 7 bases and J dropped 6 bases, with 13 bases sitting between them. Germline lookup yields CDR1 SNHLY and CDR2 FYNNEI. The CDR3 has 13 residues. Study-level results: Researchers caution that invariant MAIT and iNKT cells could partly confound zero-insertion analyses.

This TCR derives from a newborn girl in good health. Input material: cord blood. This chain links TRBV2 with TRBJ1-5, with no clear D. The DNA for the CDR3 is TGTGCCAGCAACGCAGGAGTTTCTCAGCCCCAGCATTTT. This translates into CASNAGVSQPQHF.